The rows below give T cell receptor beta chains drawn from one sample of a study of T cell repertoires in aging, cancer and after chemotherapy. A single record per CDR3 protein comes from TCRdb applying MiXCR to the multiplex PCR reads. This sample has about 12,000 distinct CDR3 sequences; approximately 40% occur once, and the top ten carry less than 8.5%. Sequencing used blood. The origin of the receptors is a human donor in good health. The donor label of this sample is uncertain. The CDR3 runs from the conserved cysteine through the conserved F or W. Each record gives: clone size, V gene, J gene, D gene, CDR3 protein, CDR3 DNA. A D gene is named only where the DNA matches it firmly. The size of a clone is reported for some rows only, either as once, few or many, or as a class for expanded clones.

abundance: NA; v_gene: TRBV11-1; j_gene: TRBJ2-1; d_gene: NA; CDR3aa: CASSFWGLGEQFF; CDR3nt: TGTGCCAGCAGCTTCTGGGGGCTCGGTGAGCAGTTCTTC
abundance: medium-sized; v_gene: TRBV19; j_gene: TRBJ2-2; d_gene: TRBD1; CDR3aa: CASSIAQGDTGELFF; CDR3nt: TGTGCCAGTAGTATTGCGCAGGGGGATACCGGGGAGCTGTTTTTT
abundance: once; v_gene: TRBV6-5; j_gene: TRBJ1-1; d_gene: NA; CDR3aa: CASRSGPTLEAFF; CDR3nt: TGTGCCAGCAGGTCCGGGCCTACATTAGAAGCTTTCTTT
abundance: few; v_gene: TRBV19; j_gene: TRBJ1-1; d_gene: NA; CDR3aa: CASSIPRVSVHTEAFF; CDR3nt: TGTGCCAGTAGTATCCCCAGGGTGTCGGTGCACACTGAAGCTTTCTTT
abundance: few; v_gene: TRBV27; j_gene: TRBJ1-2; d_gene: TRBD1; CDR3aa: CASSLSSTGFLVGYTF; CDR3nt: TGTGCCAGCAGTTTATCCTCGACAGGGTTCTTGGTTGGCTACACCTTC
abundance: NA; v_gene: TRBV7-2; j_gene: TRBJ2-1; d_gene: NA; CDR3aa: CASSLRQWPAGVLDEQFF; CDR3nt: TGTGCCAGCAGCCTCCGTCAGTGGCCAGCGGGTGTGCTTGATGAGCAGTTCTTC
abundance: NA; v_gene: TRBV11-3; j_gene: TRBJ1-2; d_gene: NA; CDR3aa: CASSLALQGANYGYTF; CDR3nt: TGTGCCAGCAGCTTAGCCCTCCAGGGAGCTAACTATGGCTACACCTTC
abundance: medium-sized; v_gene: TRBV29-1; j_gene: TRBJ2-1; d_gene: NA; CDR3aa: CSVGTANNEQFF; CDR3nt: TGCAGCGTTGGGACAGCCAACAATGAGCAGTTCTTC
abundance: NA; v_gene: TRBV19; j_gene: TRBJ2-5; d_gene: NA; CDR3aa: CASSIGSRQETQYF; CDR3nt: TGTGCCAGTAGTATAGGTAGCAGACAAGAGACCCAGTACTTC
abundance: NA; v_gene: TRBV27; j_gene: TRBJ1-5; d_gene: TRBD1; CDR3aa: CASRFGQEDNQPQHF; CDR3nt: TGTGCCAGCAGATTTGGACAGGAGGATAATCAGCCCCAGCATTTT
abundance: NA; v_gene: TRBV19; j_gene: TRBJ1-1; d_gene: NA; CDR3aa: CASMRGLNTEAFF; CDR3nt: TGTGCCAGTATGAGAGGGCTGAACACTGAAGCTTTCTTT
abundance: NA; v_gene: TRBV30; j_gene: TRBJ1-5; d_gene: NA; CDR3aa: CAWSSGTLSNQPQHF; CDR3nt: TGTGCCTGGAGTTCCGGGACCTTAAGCAATCAGCCCCAGCATTTT
abundance: NA; v_gene: TRBV30; j_gene: TRBJ1-1; d_gene: NA; CDR3aa: CAWSVGRAPTEAFF; CDR3nt: TGTGCCTGGAGTGTAGGACGGGCACCGACTGAAGCTTTCTTT
abundance: NA; v_gene: TRBV28; j_gene: TRBJ1-2; d_gene: NA; CDR3aa: CASSLTGFGYTF; CDR3nt: TGTGCCAGCAGTTTAACGGGGTTTGGCTACACCTTC
abundance: few; v_gene: TRBV11-3; j_gene: TRBJ1-6; d_gene: NA; CDR3aa: CASSFRKSSYNSPLHF; CDR3nt: TGTGCCAGCAGCTTTAGGAAGAGCTCCTATAATTCACCCCTCCACTTT
abundance: NA; v_gene: TRBV12-3/TRBV12-4; j_gene: TRBJ1-2; d_gene: NA; CDR3aa: CASSHTGQSYGYTF; CDR3nt: TGTGCCAGCAGCCACACCGGTCAGTCATATGGCTACACCTTC
abundance: medium-sized; v_gene: TRBV11-3; j_gene: TRBJ2-1; d_gene: TRBD2; CDR3aa: CASSFLTSGGPRNEQFF; CDR3nt: TGTGCCAGCAGCTTTTTGACTAGCGGGGGCCCAAGGAATGAGCAGTTCTTC
abundance: NA; v_gene: TRBV11-3; j_gene: TRBJ1-1; d_gene: NA; CDR3aa: CASSPQGNTEAFF; CDR3nt: TGTGCCAGCAGCCCACAGGGGAACACTGAAGCTTTCTTT
abundance: few; v_gene: TRBV19; j_gene: TRBJ2-7; d_gene: NA; CDR3aa: CARKGLKGVNYEQYF; CDR3nt: TGTGCCAGAAAGGGTTTAAAGGGGGTAAACTACGAGCAGTACTTC
abundance: NA; v_gene: TRBV5-4; j_gene: TRBJ1-4; d_gene: TRBD1; CDR3aa: CASSLATGGNEKLFF; CDR3nt: TGTGCCAGCAGCTTGGCAACAGGGGGCAATGAAAAACTGTTTTTT
abundance: few; v_gene: TRBV6-4; j_gene: TRBJ2-3; d_gene: NA; CDR3aa: CASSDIAGTDTQYF; CDR3nt: TGTGCCAGCAGTGACATAGCGGGCACAGATACGCAGTATTTT
abundance: medium-sized; v_gene: TRBV6-5; j_gene: TRBJ2-3; d_gene: NA; CDR3aa: CASGGITDTQYF; CDR3nt: TGTGCCAGCGGCGGGATCACAGATACGCAGTATTTT
abundance: medium-sized; v_gene: TRBV11-1; j_gene: TRBJ2-3; d_gene: NA; CDR3aa: CASSANPGDTQYF; CDR3nt: TGTGCCAGCAGCGCGAACCCTGGGGATACGCAGTATTTT
abundance: few; v_gene: TRBV30; j_gene: TRBJ1-1; d_gene: NA; CDR3aa: CAWNGAHTEAFF; CDR3nt: TGTGCCTGGAACGGAGCTCACACTGAAGCTTTCTTT
abundance: NA; v_gene: TRBV15; j_gene: TRBJ1-6; d_gene: NA; CDR3aa: CATSPEGQTSSYNSPLHF; CDR3nt: TGTGCCACCAGCCCAGAGGGGCAGACCAGCTCCTATAATTCACCCCTCCACTTT
abundance: NA; v_gene: TRBV29-1; j_gene: TRBJ1-1; d_gene: TRBD1; CDR3aa: CSAKPDRVTEAFF; CDR3nt: TGCAGCGCGAAGCCGGACAGGGTAACTGAAGCTTTCTTT
abundance: NA; v_gene: TRBV5-5; j_gene: TRBJ2-1; d_gene: NA; CDR3aa: CASSLKGDNEQFF; CDR3nt: TGTGCCAGCAGCTTGAAAGGAGACAATGAGCAGTTCTTC
abundance: medium-sized; v_gene: TRBV6-1; j_gene: TRBJ2-3; d_gene: NA; CDR3aa: CASSSGEGSTDTQYF; CDR3nt: TGTGCCAGCAGTTCGGGAGAGGGAAGCACAGATACGCAGTATTTT
abundance: NA; v_gene: TRBV5-1; j_gene: TRBJ2-2; d_gene: TRBD2; CDR3aa: CASSGPRGGNTGELFF; CDR3nt: TGCGCCAGCAGCGGGCCCCGGGGGGGCAACACCGGGGAGCTGTTTTTT
abundance: NA; v_gene: TRBV11-1; j_gene: TRBJ2-1; d_gene: TRBD2; CDR3aa: CASNEGLAGSNEQFF; CDR3nt: TGTGCCAGCAACGAAGGACTAGCGGGAAGCAATGAGCAGTTCTTC
abundance: NA; v_gene: TRBV19; j_gene: TRBJ2-2; d_gene: NA; CDR3aa: CASRTSHPAGTGEMFF; CDR3nt: TGTGCCAGTAGAACCTCCCACCCGGCCGGTACCGGGGAGATGTTTTTT
abundance: NA; v_gene: TRBV6-1; j_gene: TRBJ2-7; d_gene: NA; CDR3aa: CASRLHGGSYEQYF; CDR3nt: TGTGCCAGCAGGCTGCACGGGGGAAGCTACGAGCAGTACTTC
abundance: few; v_gene: TRBV6-4; j_gene: TRBJ2-3; d_gene: TRBD2; CDR3aa: CASSDLAGGTDTQYF; CDR3nt: TGTGCCAGCAGTGACTTAGCGGGAGGCACAGATACGCAGTATTTT
abundance: few; v_gene: TRBV6-1; j_gene: TRBJ2-1; d_gene: TRBD1; CDR3aa: CASSEEGTVYNEQFF; CDR3nt: TGTGCCAGCAGTGAGGAAGGGACAGTGTACAATGAGCAGTTCTTC
abundance: NA; v_gene: TRBV5-4; j_gene: TRBJ1-3; d_gene: NA; CDR3aa: CASGLWASGNTIYF; CDR3nt: TGTGCCAGCGGGCTTTGGGCATCTGGAAACACCATATATTTT
abundance: few; v_gene: TRBV6-5; j_gene: TRBJ1-1; d_gene: NA; CDR3aa: CASSYGRGGNTEAFF; CDR3nt: TGTGCCAGCAGTTACGGTCGGGGAGGGAACACTGAAGCTTTCTTT
abundance: few; v_gene: TRBV6-5; j_gene: TRBJ1-6; d_gene: NA; CDR3aa: CASGGGLSSPLHF; CDR3nt: TGTGCCAGCGGAGGGGGTCTTAGCTCACCCCTCCACTTT
abundance: few; v_gene: TRBV5-4; j_gene: TRBJ1-2; d_gene: NA; CDR3aa: CASSLAGDGYTF; CDR3nt: TGTGCCAGCAGCTTGGCAGGGGATGGCTACACCTTC
abundance: NA; v_gene: TRBV5-6; j_gene: TRBJ2-3; d_gene: NA; CDR3aa: CASRMGGQTTDTQYF; CDR3nt: TGTGCCAGCAGAATGGGGGGACAGACCACAGATACGCAGTATTTT
abundance: few; v_gene: TRBV27; j_gene: TRBJ1-2; d_gene: NA; CDR3aa: CASSLALNNYGYTF; CDR3nt: TGTGCCAGCAGTTTGGCGTTAAATAACTATGGCTACACCTTC